The TCR beta chain described here comes from a study of graft-versus-host responses after intestinal transplantation. Looking at the study overall: Isolated intestinal, liver-intestinal, or multivisceral transplants were what recipients had. Following induction with anti-thymocyte globulin, all recipients were given tacrolimus and steroids for three to four years.

Notes on this clone: Antigen specificity is unknown.

The method was immunoSEQ multiplex PCR; TCRdb's version includes in-frame clones alone and lacks a portion of them. The sample has about 63,000 clones; around 90% are singletons. Tissue from the graft was processed to free its intraepithelial and lamina propria lymphocytes. Study outcomes and limitations: The recipient marrow held GvH clones, and some of them showed up first in ileum or blood. Some patients had graft-donor T cell macrochimerism, and their allografts showed high graft-versus-host to host-versus-graft clonal ratios.

The clonotype originates from a human patient who received an intestinal transplant, so some T cells may come from the graft donor. Sample: ileum tissue, taken roughly 54 weeks after transplant.

The CDR3 region has the DNA TGCGCCAGCAGCCAAGACGGGGCGGGAGGATCAACAGATACGCAGTATTTT. Amino acids: CASSQDGAGGSTDTQYF. The chain carries TRBV4-1 and TRBJ2-3, with 8 bases fitting TRBD2. The V gene end was trimmed by 0 bases and the J gene end by 3 bases; junction bases not matched to a gene: 8. Germline V lookup: CDR1 MGHRA, CDR2 YSYEKL. This CDR3 has 17 amino acids.